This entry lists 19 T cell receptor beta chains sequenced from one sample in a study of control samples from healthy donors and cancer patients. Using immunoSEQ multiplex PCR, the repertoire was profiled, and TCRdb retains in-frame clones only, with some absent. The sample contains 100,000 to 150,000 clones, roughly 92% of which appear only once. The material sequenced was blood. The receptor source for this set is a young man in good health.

Written as DNA, the CDR3 is TGTGCCAGCAGCTTATATTCCCCGTCCGGCTATGGCTACACCTTC. Residues: CASSLYSPSGYGYTF. The chain links TRBV7-9 to TRBJ1-2; D not resolved. From germline, CDR1 is SEHNR and CDR2 FQNEAQ (reference sequence). CDR3 length: 15 residues. Trimming removed 2 bases at V and 4 bases at J, with 14 bases between.

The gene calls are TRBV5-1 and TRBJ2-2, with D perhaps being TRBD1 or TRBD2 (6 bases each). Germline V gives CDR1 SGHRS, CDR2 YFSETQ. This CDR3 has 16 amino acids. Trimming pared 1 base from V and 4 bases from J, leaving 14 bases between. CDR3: CASSLRGALGTGELFF. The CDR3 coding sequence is TGCGCCAGCAGCTTGAGGGGGGCATTGGGCACCGGGGAGCTGTTTTTT.

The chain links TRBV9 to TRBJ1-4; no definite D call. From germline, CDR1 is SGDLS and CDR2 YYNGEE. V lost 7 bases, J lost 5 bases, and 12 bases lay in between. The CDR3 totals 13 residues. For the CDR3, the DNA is TGTGCCAGCTTAAGGAAGCGAAATGAAAAACTGTTTTTT. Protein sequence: CASLRKRNEKLFF.

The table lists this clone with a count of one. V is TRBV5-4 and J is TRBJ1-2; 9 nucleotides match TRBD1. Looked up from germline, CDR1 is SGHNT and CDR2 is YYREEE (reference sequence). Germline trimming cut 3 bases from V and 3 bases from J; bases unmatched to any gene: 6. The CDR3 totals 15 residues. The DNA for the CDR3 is TGTGCCAGCAGCTCCCGGGACAGGGCGGACTATGGCTACACCTTC. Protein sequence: CASSSRDRADYGYTF.

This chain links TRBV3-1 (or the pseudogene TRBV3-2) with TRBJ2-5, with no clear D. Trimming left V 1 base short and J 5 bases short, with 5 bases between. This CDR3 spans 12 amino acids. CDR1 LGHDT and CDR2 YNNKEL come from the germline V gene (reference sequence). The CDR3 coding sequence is TGTGCCAGCAGCCAAGGTGTCGAGACCCAGTACTTC. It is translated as CASSQGVETQYF.

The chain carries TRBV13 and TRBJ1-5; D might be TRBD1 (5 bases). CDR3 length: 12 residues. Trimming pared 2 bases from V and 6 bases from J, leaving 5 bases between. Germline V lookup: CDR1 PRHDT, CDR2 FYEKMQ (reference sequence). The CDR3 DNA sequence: TGTGCCAGCAGCTTACAGGGTCAGCCCCAGCATTTT. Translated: CASSLQGQPQHF.

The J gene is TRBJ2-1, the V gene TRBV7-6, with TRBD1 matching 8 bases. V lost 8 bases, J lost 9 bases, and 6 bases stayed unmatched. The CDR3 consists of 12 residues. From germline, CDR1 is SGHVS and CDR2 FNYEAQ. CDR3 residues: CASGRTGFEQFF. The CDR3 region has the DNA TGTGCCAGCGGACGGACAGGGTTTGAGCAGTTCTTC.

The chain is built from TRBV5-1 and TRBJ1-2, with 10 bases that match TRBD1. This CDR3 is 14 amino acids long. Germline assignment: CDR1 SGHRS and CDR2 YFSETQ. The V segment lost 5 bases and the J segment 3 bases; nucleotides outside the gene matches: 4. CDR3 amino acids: CASRPDRGDYGYTF. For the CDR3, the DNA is TGCGCCAGCAGACCGGACAGGGGGGACTATGGCTACACCTTC.

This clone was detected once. This CDR3 reads CAIRWGSGGAYEQYF. The CDR3 bases are TGTGCCATCAGATGGGGTAGCGGGGGGGCTTACGAGCAGTACTTC. The chain is built from TRBV10-3 and TRBJ2-7, with 11 positions matching TRBD2. Trimming removed 6 bases from V and 4 bases from J; junction bases left unmatched: 8. This CDR3 region has 15 residues. Germline-derived CDR1 and CDR2 are ENHRY and SYGVKD.

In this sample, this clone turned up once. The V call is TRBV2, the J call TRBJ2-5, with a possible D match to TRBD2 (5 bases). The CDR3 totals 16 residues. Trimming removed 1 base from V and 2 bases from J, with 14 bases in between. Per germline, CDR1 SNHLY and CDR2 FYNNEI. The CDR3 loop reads CASSEVSGRSQETQYF. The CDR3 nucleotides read TGTGCCAGCAGTGAAGTTTCGGGGAGATCACAAGAGACCCAGTACTTC.

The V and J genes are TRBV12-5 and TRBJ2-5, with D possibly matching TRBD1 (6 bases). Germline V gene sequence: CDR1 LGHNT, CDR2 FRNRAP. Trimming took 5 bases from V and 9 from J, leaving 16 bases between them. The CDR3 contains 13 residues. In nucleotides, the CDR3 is TGTGCTAGTGGTAAAGGGGGAGAAAAGGCCCAGTACTTC. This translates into CASGKGGEKAQYF.

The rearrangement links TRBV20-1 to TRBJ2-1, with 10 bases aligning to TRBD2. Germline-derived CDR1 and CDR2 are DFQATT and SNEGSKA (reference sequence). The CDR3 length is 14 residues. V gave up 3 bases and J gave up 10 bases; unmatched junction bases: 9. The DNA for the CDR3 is TGCAGTGCTAGTCCCAGCGGGGGGGCCGGGGAGCAGTTCTTC. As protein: CSASPSGGAGEQFF.

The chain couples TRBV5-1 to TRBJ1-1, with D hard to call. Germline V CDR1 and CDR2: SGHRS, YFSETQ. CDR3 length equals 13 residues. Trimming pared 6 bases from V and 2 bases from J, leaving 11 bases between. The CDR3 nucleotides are TGCGCCAGCAAGTTCACAGAAAACACTGAAGCTTTCTTT. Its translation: CASKFTENTEAFF.

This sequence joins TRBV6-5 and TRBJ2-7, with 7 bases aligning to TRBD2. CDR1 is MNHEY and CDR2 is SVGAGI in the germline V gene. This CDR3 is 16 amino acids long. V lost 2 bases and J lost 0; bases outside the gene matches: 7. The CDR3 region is CASSYPGAGPSYEQYF. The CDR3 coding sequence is TGTGCCAGCAGTTACCCAGGAGCGGGGCCCTCCTACGAGCAGTACTTC.

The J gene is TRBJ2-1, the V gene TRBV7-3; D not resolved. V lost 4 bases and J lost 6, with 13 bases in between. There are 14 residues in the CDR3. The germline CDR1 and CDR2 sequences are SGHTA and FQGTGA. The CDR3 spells CASSSYGLSNEQFF. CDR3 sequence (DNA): TGTGCCAGCAGCTCGTACGGGTTAAGCAATGAGCAGTTCTTC. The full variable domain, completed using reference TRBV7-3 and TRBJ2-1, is GAGVSQTPSNKVTEKGKYVELRCDPISGHTALYWYRQSLGQGPEFLIYFQGTGAADDSGLPNDRFFAVRPEGSVSTLKIQRTERGDSAVYLCASSSYGLSNEQFFGPGTRLTVL.

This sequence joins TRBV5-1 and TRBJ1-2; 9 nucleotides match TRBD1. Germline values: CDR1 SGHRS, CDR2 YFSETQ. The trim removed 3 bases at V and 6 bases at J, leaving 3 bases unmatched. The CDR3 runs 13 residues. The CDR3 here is CASSSRTGDGYTF. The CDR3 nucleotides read TGCGCCAGCAGCTCGAGGACAGGGGATGGCTACACCTTC.

The CDR3 DNA is TGTGCCAGCACTGCTCAGGAGGGCGGCTACACCTTC. It encodes CASTAQEGGYTF. The chain uses TRBV18 and TRBJ1-2; D gene ambiguous. This CDR3 has 12 amino acids. Germline CDR1 and CDR2: KGHSH and LQKENI. V shed 8 bases and J shed 8 bases, with 15 bases lying between them.

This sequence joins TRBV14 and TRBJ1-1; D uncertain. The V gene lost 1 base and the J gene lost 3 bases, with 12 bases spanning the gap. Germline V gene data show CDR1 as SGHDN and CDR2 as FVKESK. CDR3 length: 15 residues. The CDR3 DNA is TGTGCCAGCAGCCAAGGGACCCGGCTGGACACTGAAGCTTTCTTT. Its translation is CASSQGTRLDTEAFF.

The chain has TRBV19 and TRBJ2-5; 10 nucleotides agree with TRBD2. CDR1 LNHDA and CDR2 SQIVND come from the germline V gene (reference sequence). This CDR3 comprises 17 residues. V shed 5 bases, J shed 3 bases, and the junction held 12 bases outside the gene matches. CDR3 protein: CASSAHSGGFNKETQYF. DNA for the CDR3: TGTGCCAGTAGTGCGCATAGCGGGGGGTTTAATAAAGAGACCCAGTACTTC.